A selection of T cell receptor beta chains follows, all from one sample in a study of T cell repertoires in cytomegalovirus infection. Which antigens these TCRs recognize remains unknown. TCRdb itself ran the reads through MiXCR, one entry per CDR3 protein. In the table there are about a million distinct CDR3 sequences, roughly a third of which are singletons. Specimen: cultured CD8+ T cells from PBMCs, collected from culture after CMV antigen stimulation. These receptors were taken from a human donor in good health (CMV status not recorded). Some clones in this sample may be carry-over from other donors' samples. CDR3s include the opening cysteine and the closing phenylalanine or tryptophan. D genes are given only for firm matches. Where a row states a size, it is once, few, many or the class of an expanded clone; other rows omit it.

v_call: TRBV7-8; d_call: NA; j_call: TRBJ2-1; clone_size: NA; cdr3_aa: CANSPYVTPNEQFF; cdr3_nt: TGTGCCAACAGCCCCTATGTAACACCGAATGAGCAGTTCTTC
v_call: TRBV6-1; d_call: NA; j_call: TRBJ1-2; clone_size: few; cdr3_aa: CASRPGPQGYGYTF; cdr3_nt: TGTGCCAGCAGACCGGGCCCACAGGGCTATGGCTACACCTTC
v_call: TRBV7-3; d_call: NA; j_call: TRBJ1-1; clone_size: NA; cdr3_aa: CASSSSGLHTEAFF; cdr3_nt: TGTGCCAGCAGCTCCTCGGGGTTGCACACTGAAGCTTTCTTT
v_call: TRBV20-1; d_call: TRBD2; j_call: TRBJ2-7; clone_size: few; cdr3_aa: CSARDTGGGAWEQYF; cdr3_nt: TGCAGTGCTAGAGATACGGGCGGGGGGGCGTGGGAGCAGTACTTC
v_call: TRBV7-6; d_call: NA; j_call: TRBJ1-1; clone_size: once; cdr3_aa: CASSILVPEAFF; cdr3_nt: TGTGCCAGCAGCATTCTCGTCCCCGAAGCTTTCTTT
v_call: TRBV7-4; d_call: NA; j_call: TRBJ2-1; clone_size: few; cdr3_aa: CASSPPDKDEQFF; cdr3_nt: TGTGCCAGCAGCCCTCCGGACAAGGATGAGCAGTTCTTC
v_call: TRBV13; d_call: TRBD1; j_call: TRBJ2-7; clone_size: NA; cdr3_aa: CASSAPGTGTPYEQYF; cdr3_nt: TGTGCCAGCTCGGCTCCCGGGACAGGGACCCCCTACGAGCAGTACTTC
v_call: TRBV14; d_call: TRBD2; j_call: TRBJ2-2; clone_size: NA; cdr3_aa: CASSHVAGEYTGELFF; cdr3_nt: TGTGCCAGCAGCCATGTAGCGGGGGAGTACACCGGGGAGCTGTTTTTT
v_call: TRBV4-1; d_call: TRBD2; j_call: TRBJ2-7; clone_size: NA; cdr3_aa: CASSQDAGESYEQYF; cdr3_nt: TGCGCCAGCAGCCAAGATGCGGGGGAATCCTACGAGCAGTACTTC
v_call: TRBV7-9; d_call: NA; j_call: TRBJ2-1; clone_size: many; cdr3_aa: CASSPTGTPYNEQFF; cdr3_nt: TGTGCCAGCAGCCCTACCGGGACACCTTACAATGAGCAGTTCTTC
v_call: TRBV6-5; d_call: TRBD1; j_call: TRBJ2-1; clone_size: many; cdr3_aa: CASSYTWDSHYNEQFF; cdr3_nt: TGTGCCAGCAGTTACACATGGGACAGTCACTACAATGAGCAGTTCTTC
v_call: TRBV15; d_call: NA; j_call: TRBJ1-6; clone_size: NA; cdr3_aa: CATSRGGQPRSTSPLHF; cdr3_nt: TGTGCCACCAGCAGAGGCGGACAGCCGAGGTCTACTTCACCCCTCCACTTT
v_call: TRBV7-6; d_call: TRBD1; j_call: TRBJ2-1; clone_size: few; cdr3_aa: CASSLVHGQGEKLKQFF; cdr3_nt: TGTGCCAGCAGCTTAGTTCACGGACAGGGAGAAAAGTTAAAGCAGTTCTTC
v_call: TRBV19; d_call: NA; j_call: TRBJ2-7; clone_size: NA; cdr3_aa: CASGGVLSYEQYF; cdr3_nt: TGTGCCAGCGGAGGGGTCCTATCCTACGAGCAGTACTTC
v_call: TRBV7-6; d_call: NA; j_call: TRBJ1-5; clone_size: few; cdr3_aa: CASSFLSLQPQHF; cdr3_nt: TGTGCCAGCAGCTTTTTGAGTTTACAGCCCCAGCATTTT
v_call: TRBV20-1; d_call: NA; j_call: TRBJ2-1; clone_size: NA; cdr3_aa: CSARDSREDSNYNEQFF; cdr3_nt: TGCAGTGCTAGAGATAGCAGAGAGGACAGTAACTACAATGAGCAGTTCTTC
v_call: TRBV4-1; d_call: NA; j_call: TRBJ1-3; clone_size: few; cdr3_aa: CASSQERLSGNTIYF; cdr3_nt: TGCGCCAGCAGCCAAGAACGGCTCTCTGGAAACACCATATATTTT
v_call: TRBV3-1; d_call: TRBD1; j_call: TRBJ2-7; clone_size: few; cdr3_aa: CASSQAGQGSYEQYF; cdr3_nt: TGTGCCAGCAGCCAAGCGGGACAGGGCTCCTACGAGCAGTACTTC
v_call: TRBV6-1; d_call: NA; j_call: TRBJ1-1; clone_size: NA; cdr3_aa: CALYPIGSSNTEAFF; cdr3_nt: TGTGCCCTCTACCCTATTGGCAGCTCGAACACTGAAGCTTTCTTT
v_call: TRBV2; d_call: NA; j_call: TRBJ1-1; clone_size: NA; cdr3_aa: CASSAETGNTEAFF; cdr3_nt: TGTGCCAGCAGTGCGGAGACAGGGAACACTGAAGCTTTCTTT
v_call: TRBV24-1; d_call: NA; j_call: TRBJ2-2; clone_size: NA; cdr3_aa: CATSDLRAPGELFF; cdr3_nt: TGTGCCACCAGTGATTTGAGAGCCCCCGGGGAGCTGTTTTTT
v_call: TRBV12-3/TRBV12-4; d_call: TRBD1; j_call: TRBJ2-7; clone_size: few; cdr3_aa: CASSFPGQGVYEQYF; cdr3_nt: TGTGCCAGCAGTTTTCCAGGACAGGGGGTGTACGAGCAGTACTTC
v_call: TRBV6-1; d_call: TRBD1; j_call: TRBJ2-3; clone_size: NA; cdr3_aa: CASRLQGASTDTQYF; cdr3_nt: TGTGCCAGCAGATTACAGGGGGCCAGCACAGATACGCAGTATTTT
v_call: TRBV4-1; d_call: NA; j_call: TRBJ2-1; clone_size: NA; cdr3_aa: CASSQVMTYNEQFF; cdr3_nt: TGCGCCAGCAGCCAAGTAATGACTTACAATGAGCAGTTCTTC
v_call: TRBV7-2; d_call: TRBD2; j_call: TRBJ2-5; clone_size: few; cdr3_aa: CASSLGAGGRETQYF; cdr3_nt: TGTGCCAGCAGCTTGGGGGCGGGGGGGAGGGAGACCCAGTACTTC
v_call: TRBV7-6; d_call: NA; j_call: TRBJ2-3; clone_size: NA; cdr3_aa: CASSFWRDSTDTQYF; cdr3_nt: TGTGCCAGCAGCTTTTGGCGAGATAGCACAGATACGCAGTATTTT
v_call: TRBV12-3/TRBV12-4; d_call: NA; j_call: TRBJ2-3; clone_size: NA; cdr3_aa: CASFSERHTDTQYF; cdr3_nt: TGTGCCAGCTTTAGCGAGCGCCACACAGATACGCAGTATTTT
v_call: TRBV19; d_call: NA; j_call: TRBJ2-7; clone_size: NA; cdr3_aa: CASSWELEGVYEQYF; cdr3_nt: TGTGCCAGTAGTTGGGAGCTGGAGGGGGTCTACGAGCAGTACTTC
v_call: TRBV7-2; d_call: NA; j_call: TRBJ2-7; clone_size: many; cdr3_aa: CASSPGRGYYEQYF; cdr3_nt: TGTGCCAGCAGCCCTGGACGGGGTTACTACGAGCAGTACTTC
v_call: TRBV12-3/TRBV12-4; d_call: TRBD1; j_call: TRBJ2-1; clone_size: few; cdr3_aa: CASSSGGGQGVNNEQFF; cdr3_nt: TGTGCCAGCAGTTCGGGCGGTGGACAGGGAGTCAACAATGAGCAGTTCTTC
v_call: TRBV9; d_call: NA; j_call: TRBJ1-2; clone_size: NA; cdr3_aa: CASSTSYPGSSYGYTF; cdr3_nt: TGTGCCAGCAGCACGAGTTATCCAGGGAGTTCCTATGGCTACACCTTC
v_call: TRBV10-3; d_call: NA; j_call: TRBJ1-2; clone_size: NA; cdr3_aa: CAIVDIPNYGYTF; cdr3_nt: TGTGCCATCGTGGACATCCCTAACTATGGCTACACCTTC
v_call: TRBV6-2/TRBV6-3; d_call: NA; j_call: TRBJ1-1; clone_size: few; cdr3_aa: CASSYSLQGGRTEAFF; cdr3_nt: TGTGCCAGCAGTTACTCTTTACAGGGCGGTCGGACTGAAGCTTTCTTT
v_call: TRBV20-1; d_call: NA; j_call: TRBJ2-5; clone_size: NA; cdr3_aa: CSARDPGAGETQYF; cdr3_nt: TGCAGTGCTAGAGACCCGGGGGCGGGGGAGACCCAGTACTTC
v_call: TRBV7-6; d_call: NA; j_call: TRBJ2-7; clone_size: many; cdr3_aa: CASSLQGDYYEQYF; cdr3_nt: TGTGCCAGCAGCTTGCAGGGTGATTACTACGAGCAGTACTTC
v_call: TRBV5-1; d_call: NA; j_call: TRBJ2-1; clone_size: few; cdr3_aa: CASSPPGLIDEQFF; cdr3_nt: TGCGCCAGCAGCCCACCGGGACTCATAGATGAGCAGTTCTTC
v_call: TRBV7-7; d_call: TRBD1; j_call: TRBJ2-7; clone_size: few; cdr3_aa: CASSPGGTGIYEQYF; cdr3_nt: TGTGCTAGCAGCCCAGGAGGGACAGGGATCTACGAGCAGTACTTC
v_call: TRBV27; d_call: TRBD2; j_call: TRBJ2-5; clone_size: NA; cdr3_aa: CASRQGTSMETQYF; cdr3_nt: TGTGCCAGCAGACAGGGGACTAGCATGGAGACCCAGTACTTC
v_call: TRBV7-2; d_call: NA; j_call: TRBJ2-2; clone_size: many; cdr3_aa: CASSQDPGAGELFF; cdr3_nt: TGTGCCAGCAGCCAGGACCCGGGGGCCGGGGAGCTGTTTTTT
v_call: TRBV7-8; d_call: NA; j_call: TRBJ2-3; clone_size: many; cdr3_aa: CASSLNFRVPDTQYF; cdr3_nt: TGTGCCAGCAGCTTGAATTTCAGGGTCCCAGATACGCAGTATTTT
v_call: TRBV19; d_call: TRBD2; j_call: TRBJ2-5; clone_size: few; cdr3_aa: CASMGTTLYQETQYF; cdr3_nt: TGTGCCAGTATGGGGACTACTCTGTACCAAGAGACCCAGTACTTC
v_call: TRBV5-5; d_call: TRBD1; j_call: TRBJ2-3; clone_size: few; cdr3_aa: CASSQPGQGTDTQYF; cdr3_nt: TGTGCCAGCAGCCAACCGGGACAGGGGACAGATACGCAGTATTTT
v_call: TRBV12-3/TRBV12-4; d_call: TRBD1; j_call: TRBJ1-1; clone_size: few; cdr3_aa: CASSSPTGVNTEAFF; cdr3_nt: TGTGCCAGCAGTTCCCCGACAGGGGTGAACACTGAAGCTTTCTTT
v_call: TRBV5-6; d_call: TRBD1; j_call: TRBJ1-2; clone_size: NA; cdr3_aa: CASSPGTGGHYGYTF; cdr3_nt: TGTGCCAGCAGCCCCGGTACAGGGGGGCACTATGGCTACACCTTC
v_call: TRBV6-4; d_call: TRBD2; j_call: TRBJ2-1; clone_size: NA; cdr3_aa: CASSVLGGGPTYNEQFF; cdr3_nt: TGTGCCAGCAGTGTCCTCGGCGGGGGGCCGACCTACAATGAGCAGTTCTTC
v_call: TRBV19; d_call: TRBD2; j_call: TRBJ2-1; clone_size: NA; cdr3_aa: CASSIVSGANNEQFF; cdr3_nt: TGTGCCAGTAGTATAGTTAGCGGGGCAAACAATGAGCAGTTCTTC
v_call: TRBV7-9; d_call: TRBD1; j_call: TRBJ1-5; clone_size: NA; cdr3_aa: CASSLEIQGREDQPQHF; cdr3_nt: TGTGCCAGCAGCTTAGAGATACAGGGGAGGGAAGATCAGCCCCAGCATTTT
v_call: TRBV25-1; d_call: NA; j_call: TRBJ2-3; clone_size: NA; cdr3_aa: CASSEGRGPSTDTQYF; cdr3_nt: TGTGCCAGCAGCGAGGGGAGGGGGCCAAGCACAGATACGCAGTATTTT
v_call: TRBV7-9; d_call: NA; j_call: TRBJ1-1; clone_size: many; cdr3_aa: CASSLVAGLTEAFF; cdr3_nt: TGTGCCAGCAGCTTAGTGGCCGGGCTCACTGAAGCTTTCTTT
v_call: TRBV4-1; d_call: NA; j_call: TRBJ1-1; clone_size: NA; cdr3_aa: CASSQDSTGFFAAFF; cdr3_nt: TGCGCCAGCAGCCAAGACTCTACAGGGTTTTTCGCAGCTTTCTTT
v_call: TRBV20-1; d_call: TRBD2; j_call: TRBJ2-5; clone_size: NA; cdr3_aa: CSATKRGEGETQYF; cdr3_nt: TGCAGTGCAACAAAGCGGGGGGAGGGGGAGACCCAGTACTTC
v_call: TRBV5-8; d_call: NA; j_call: TRBJ2-7; clone_size: NA; cdr3_aa: CASEQVSYEQYF; cdr3_nt: TGTGCCAGCGAACAGGTCTCCTACGAGCAGTACTTC
v_call: TRBV25-1; d_call: NA; j_call: TRBJ1-2; clone_size: NA; cdr3_aa: CASSEKGRGGNYGYTF; cdr3_nt: TGTGCCAGCAGTGAAAAAGGGAGGGGTGGAAACTATGGCTACACCTTC
v_call: TRBV7-8; d_call: NA; j_call: TRBJ1-4; clone_size: many; cdr3_aa: CASRGTGNEKLFF; cdr3_nt: TGTGCCAGCAGGGGTACCGGGAATGAAAAACTGTTTTTT
v_call: TRBV7-9; d_call: TRBD2; j_call: TRBJ2-5; clone_size: few; cdr3_aa: CASSPTSGGPIRGQYF; cdr3_nt: TGTGCCAGCAGCCCAACTAGCGGGGGGCCCATTCGAGGCCAGTACTTC
v_call: TRBV7-2; d_call: NA; j_call: TRBJ2-2; clone_size: many; cdr3_aa: CASSPGVAGTGELFF; cdr3_nt: TGTGCCAGCAGTCCCGGGGTGGCGGGCACCGGGGAGCTGTTTTTT
v_call: TRBV10-3; d_call: NA; j_call: TRBJ2-1; clone_size: few; cdr3_aa: CAISPPTGSYNEQFF; cdr3_nt: TGTGCCATCAGCCCACCTACAGGGAGCTACAATGAGCAGTTCTTC
v_call: TRBV7-6; d_call: NA; j_call: TRBJ1-1; clone_size: few; cdr3_aa: CASRGGLYSNTEAFF; cdr3_nt: TGTGCCAGCAGAGGAGGTTTATACAGCAACACTGAAGCTTTCTTT